This entry lists 2 T cell receptor beta chains sequenced from one sample in a study of post-analysis software for immune sequencing data. Points from the study as a whole: A handful of TRBV segments were significantly more frequent in patients than in controls. TRBV5-6, TRBV5-1 and TRBV20-1 were among these segments.

These receptors lack a known antigen. Unique molecular identifiers featured in each of the TCR beta cDNA libraries. Each CDR3 protein is one row after TCRdb ran MiXCR on the PCR reads. The repertoire holds about 200,000 distinct CDR3 sequences, with 29% as singletons. The sequenced sample consisted of blood. These receptors were taken from a girl younger than 18 with multiple sclerosis.

This clonotype was observed at least ten times. V and J are TRBV29-1 and TRBJ2-3, with TRBD1 identical over 7 bases. Germline V CDR1 and CDR2: SQVTM, ANQGSEA. This CDR3 region has 15 residues. With V trimmed by 7 bases and J by 9 bases, 19 bases remained unmatched. This CDR3 is CSAFIGDRWGDTQYF. The CDR3 nucleotides are TGCAGCGCCTTCATAGGGGACAGATGGGGCGACACGCAGTATTTT.

This chain links TRBV18 with TRBJ2-7; 7 bases line up with TRBD1. The CDR3 sequence is 14 residues long. The junction had 8 bases not matched to a gene; V was cut back by 3 bases and J by 6 bases. Germline V gene sequence: CDR1 KGHSH, CDR2 LQKENI. The CDR3 coding sequence is TGTGCCAGCTCACCCCGGGACAGCTCACGCGAGCAGTACTTC. As protein: CASSPRDSSREQYF.